This is a list of T cell receptor beta chains from one sample in a study of blood T cell repertoires in COVID-19. Here immunoSEQ multiplex PCR was the method, and the copy in TCRdb shows in-frame clones only, minus some. The profile shows about 380,000 clones, 90% of them singletons. The sample was peripheral blood. Receptors originate from a man aged 18 to 29 with active or convalescent COVID-19. CDR3s include the opening cysteine and the closing phenylalanine or tryptophan. A D gene is named only where the DNA matches it firmly. Expanded clones are given a class, and other clones once, few, many or no size at all.

size: .
J: TRBJ2-7
V: TRBV19
length: 15
D: .
CDR3: CASSIVGDTSYEQYF
DNA: TGTGCCAGTAGTATAGTCGGGGACACGTCCTACGAGCAGTACTTC

size: .
J: TRBJ2-5
V: TRBV4-2
length: 18
D: TRBD2
CDR3: CASSQKGTSGRAGETQYF
DNA: TGTGCCAGCAGCCAAAAAGGGACTAGCGGGAGGGCCGGAGAGACCCAGTACTTC

size: .
J: TRBJ2-1
V: TRBV18
length: 14
D: TRBD2
CDR3: CASLLAGGYNEQFF
DNA: TGTGCCAGCTTACTAGCGGGGGGTTACAATGAGCAGTTCTTC

size: .
J: TRBJ2-7
V: TRBV6-5
length: 15
D: TRBD1
CDR3: CASRHGTGGQYEQYF
DNA: TGTGCCAGCAGGCACGGGACAGGGGGACAGTACGAGCAGTACTTC

size: once
J: TRBJ1-3
V: TRBV6-5
length: 14
D: .
CDR3: CASSPGYSGNTIYF
DNA: TGTGCCAGCAGCCCCGGGTACTCTGGAAACACCATATATTTT

size: .
J: TRBJ2-7
V: TRBV5-5
length: 16
D: TRBD2
CDR3: CASSPTPSGGSDEQYF
DNA: TGTGCCAGCAGCCCCACTCCTAGCGGGGGTAGTGACGAGCAGTACTTC

size: once
J: TRBJ2-7
V: TRBV30
length: 14
D: TRBD1
CDR3: CAWSSNRGFNEQYF
DNA: TGTGCCTGGAGTTCGAACAGGGGATTTAACGAGCAGTACTTC

size: .
J: TRBJ1-2
V: TRBV7-2
length: 13
D: .
CDR3: CASSPTGKYGYTF
DNA: TGTGCCAGCAGCCCCACGGGAAAGTATGGCTACACCTTC

size: .
J: TRBJ1-5
V: TRBV7-3
length: 13
D: .
CDR3: CASSMGGDQPQHF
DNA: TGTGCCAGCTCCATGGGGGGAGATCAGCCCCAGCATTTT

size: few
J: TRBJ2-1
V: TRBV19
length: 14
D: TRBD1
CDR3: CASTIDRGRSEQFF
DNA: TGTGCCAGTACCATTGACAGGGGGCGCAGTGAGCAGTTCTTC

size: few
J: TRBJ2-7
V: TRBV6-2/TRBV6-3
length: 16
D: .
CDR3: CASSYAGGRFTYEQYF
DNA: TGTGCCAGCAGTTACGCCGGGGGGCGTTTTACGTACGAGCAGTACTTC

size: .
J: TRBJ1-1
V: TRBV28
length: 16
D: .
CDR3: CASSLAHLWSLPESFF
DNA: TGTGCCAGCAGCCTAGCCCATTTATGGAGCCTCCCAGAGTCTTTCTTT

size: once
J: TRBJ2-7
V: TRBV6-2/TRBV6-3
length: 13
D: .
CDR3: CASSHRQSYEQYF
DNA: TGTGCCAGCAGTCATAGACAGTCATACGAGCAGTACTTC

size: .
J: TRBJ1-2
V: TRBV12-3/TRBV12-4
length: 13
D: .
CDR3: CASSFHGGNGYTF
DNA: TGTGCCAGCAGTTTTCATGGGGGCAATGGCTACACCTTC

size: .
J: TRBJ2-7
V: TRBV5-1
length: 15
D: .
CDR3: CASSLVAEDSYEQYF
DNA: TGCGCCAGCAGCTTGGTGGCAGAGGACTCCTACGAGCAGTACTTC

size: .
J: TRBJ1-1
V: TRBV4-1
length: 14
D: .
CDR3: CASSQVVYANEAFF
DNA: TGCGCCAGCAGCCAAGTGGTGTACGCGAACGAAGCTTTCTTT

size: .
J: TRBJ2-1
V: TRBV4-3
length: 16
D: TRBD2
CDR3: CASSQGAGLVYNEQFF
DNA: TGCGCCAGCAGCCAAGGTGCCGGACTAGTGTACAATGAGCAGTTCTTC

size: .
J: TRBJ2-1
V: TRBV29-1
length: 17
D: TRBD2
CDR3: CSVDPTGLAGSYNEQFF
DNA: TGCAGCGTTGACCCGACCGGACTAGCGGGGTCCTACAATGAGCAGTTCTTC

size: .
J: TRBJ2-3
V: TRBV19
length: 14
D: .
CDR3: CASSIDSQGVTQYF
DNA: TGTGCCAGTAGTATAGACTCACAGGGTGTTACGCAGTATTTT

size: once
J: TRBJ2-3
V: TRBV20-1
length: 14
D: TRBD2
CDR3: CSASRTSGTDTQYF
DNA: TGCAGTGCTAGTAGGACTAGCGGCACAGATACGCAGTATTTT

size: .
J: TRBJ1-2
V: TRBV19
length: 15
D: TRBD1
CDR3: CASSMKGQGHYGYTF
DNA: TGTGCCAGTAGTATGAAGGGACAGGGACACTATGGCTACACCTTC

size: .
J: TRBJ2-1
V: TRBV19
length: 15
D: TRBD2
CDR3: CASKFSGSPYNEQFF
DNA: TGTGCCAGTAAGTTTAGCGGGAGTCCCTACAATGAGCAGTTCTTC

size: .
J: TRBJ2-1
V: TRBV24-1
length: 17
D: .
CDR3: CATSDLIGAGNYNEQFF
DNA: TGTGCCACCAGTGACCTAATAGGAGCGGGTAACTACAATGAGCAGTTCTTC

size: .
J: TRBJ1-3
V: TRBV4-2
length: 19
D: .
CDR3: CASSQVPSQIRGTGNTIYF
DNA: TGTGCCAGCAGCCAAGTACCCAGCCAGATAAGGGGGACCGGTAACACCATATATTTT

size: .
J: TRBJ2-7
V: TRBV4-3
length: 16
D: .
CDR3: CASSQDWAGWSYEQYF
DNA: TGCGCCAGCAGCCAAGATTGGGCAGGGTGGTCGTACGAGCAGTACTTC

size: .
J: TRBJ1-5
V: TRBV28
length: 17
D: TRBD1
CDR3: CASSPRDRARSNQPQHF
DNA: TGTGCCAGCAGTCCCCGGGACAGGGCGAGGAGCAATCAGCCCCAGCATTTT

size: .
J: TRBJ1-1
V: TRBV5-1
length: 13
D: .
CDR3: CASSPPGGTEAFF
DNA: TGCGCCAGCAGCCCCCCCGGGGGGACTGAAGCTTTCTTT

size: .
J: TRBJ1-6
V: TRBV9
length: 14
D: TRBD1
CDR3: CASSSRTGGSPLHF
DNA: TGTGCCAGCAGCTCCCGGACAGGGGGTTCACCCCTCCACTTT

size: .
J: TRBJ2-3
V: TRBV11-2
length: 12
D: .
CDR3: CASSRSPDTQYF
DNA: TGTGCCAGCAGCCGGAGTCCAGATACGCAGTATTTT

size: few
J: TRBJ1-6
V: TRBV4-2
length: 14
D: TRBD1
CDR3: CASSHGTENSPLHF
DNA: TGTGCCAGCAGCCACGGGACAGAGAATTCACCCCTCCACTTT

size: .
J: TRBJ2-3
V: TRBV7-2
length: 15
D: TRBD1
CDR3: CASRVEGAGTDTQYF
DNA: TGTGCCAGCAGGGTTGAGGGGGCGGGTACAGATACGCAGTATTTT

size: .
J: TRBJ2-3
V: TRBV7-3
length: 15
D: TRBD2
CDR3: CASSGTSGSTDTQYF
DNA: TGTGCCAGCAGCGGGACTAGCGGTAGCACAGATACGCAGTATTTT

size: .
J: TRBJ2-5
V: TRBV6-4
length: 13
D: .
CDR3: CASSPGTDETQYF
DNA: TGTGCCAGCAGTCCGGGGACTGACGAGACCCAGTACTTC

size: once
J: TRBJ1-1
V: TRBV4-2
length: 13
D: .
CDR3: CASSSQMNTEAFF
DNA: TGTGCCAGCAGTTCACAAATGAACACTGAAGCTTTCTTT

size: once
J: TRBJ2-1
V: TRBV7-9
length: 16
D: TRBD2
CDR3: CASSPPGLAGFNEQFF
DNA: TGTGCCAGCAGCCCCCCGGGACTAGCGGGTTTTAATGAGCAGTTCTTC

size: .
J: TRBJ1-3
V: TRBV21-1
length: 17
D: .
CDR3: CASSRKSRRGGNDTIYF
DNA: TGTGCCAGCAGCAGAAAGTCTCGCAGGGGTGGGAACGACACCATATATTTT

size: .
J: TRBJ2-2
V: TRBV27
length: 15
D: TRBD1
CDR3: CASRPTGGGTGELFF
DNA: TGTGCCAGCAGACCGACAGGGGGGGGAACCGGGGAGCTGTTTTTT

size: .
J: TRBJ2-7
V: TRBV27
length: 16
D: TRBD1
CDR3: CASSLQGQGASYEQYF
DNA: TGTGCCAGCAGTTTACAGGGACAGGGGGCCTCCTACGAGCAGTACTTC